What follows are 28 T cell receptor beta chains derived from one specimen sequenced in a study of OX40 agonist ivuxolimab in advanced cancers. Clones were read by immunoSEQ multiplex PCR, and TCRdb kept only the in-frame ones, dropping some. The sample shows over 75,000 clones, about 90% of them seen only once. The sample was CD4+ or CD8+ T cells sorted from blood, taken in a trial of the OX40 agonist ivuxolimab. These receptors were obtained from an adult with an advanced solid tumor such as melanoma, head and neck, liver or kidney cancer.

The chain couples TRBV27 to TRBJ2-2, with D hard to call. Germline loops: CDR1 MNHEY, CDR2 SMNVEV (reference sequence). Trimming removed 0 bases at V and 3 bases at J, with 11 bases between. CDR3 length equals 16 residues. CDR3 sequence: CASSLSQWADTGELFF. In DNA form, the CDR3 reads TGTGCCAGCAGTTTATCGCAATGGGCGGACACCGGGGAGCTGTTTTTT.

The chain recombines TRBV7-3 with TRBJ2-5, with 7 nucleotides matching TRBD1. The CDR3 extends over 14 amino acids. CDR1 is SGHTA and CDR2 is FQGTGA in the germline V gene. V was clipped by 5 bases and J by 3 bases; unmatched bases: 6. CDR3 nucleotides: TGTGCCAGCAGCCCAGCTGGGACAGAAGAGACCCAGTACTTC. Residues: CASSPAGTEETQYF.

V usage is TRBV7-2 and J usage is TRBJ2-3; D tentatively fits TRBD1 or TRBD2 (5 bases each). Looked up from germline, CDR1 is SGHTA and CDR2 is FQGNSA. V lost 1 base, J lost 7 bases, and 15 bases lay in between. This CDR3 is built from 15 residues. The chain's CDR3 is CASSLVWGSGYTQYF. The CDR3 nucleotides are TGTGCCAGCAGCTTAGTTTGGGGGAGTGGATATACGCAGTATTTT.

In this sample, this clone turned up once. The CDR3 DNA reads as TGTGCCAGCAGCTTAGATCTCCAGGCGGGGAACACTGAAGCTTTCTTT. Protein sequence: CASSLDLQAGNTEAFF. V and J are TRBV11-3 and TRBJ1-1; D unclear. Germline V CDR1 and CDR2: SGHNT, YENEEA. The CDR3 is 16 residues long. Trimming took 0 bases from V and 1 from J, leaving 12 bases between them.

V gene TRBV30 combines with J gene TRBJ1-6; D gene unclear. The V end lost 3 bases, the J end lost 9 bases, and 18 bases lay between the germline ends. The CDR3 extends over 15 amino acids. CDR1 is GTSNPN and CDR2 is SVGIG in the germline V gene (reference sequence). CDR3 sequence: CAWRVSTRLGSPLHF. The CDR3 DNA sequence: TGTGCCTGGAGGGTTTCTACACGGCTGGGTTCACCCCTCCACTTT.

The J gene is TRBJ1-5, the V gene TRBV5-1; 7 bases are a match to TRBD1. The germline CDR1 and CDR2 sequences are SGHRS and YFSETQ. The J segment lost 0 bases and the V segment lost 4 bases, leaving 10 bases of the junction unmatched. This CDR3 comprises 17 residues. This CDR3 is CASSPGQVLLSNQPQHF. As DNA, the CDR3 is TGCGCCAGCAGCCCCGGACAGGTCTTACTTAGCAATCAGCCCCAGCATTTT.

J is TRBJ2-7 and V is TRBV11-2; D may be TRBD1 (5 bases). Germline assignment: CDR1 SGHAT and CDR2 FQNNGV. This CDR3 spans 13 amino acids. Trimming pared 2 bases from V and 4 bases from J, leaving 9 bases between. The DNA for the CDR3 is TGTGCCAGCAGCTTAATGTCAGGGTACGAGCAGTACTTC. Its protein is CASSLMSGYEQYF.

This sequence joins TRBV4-2 and TRBJ2-5, with a tentative D call TRBD2 (5 bases). CDR3 size: 16 residues. V lost 4 bases and J lost 5, with 20 bases in between. Per the germline V gene, CDR1 is LGHNA and CDR2 is YNFKEQ. In DNA form, the CDR3 reads TGTGCCAGCAGCCGGCCAGCTAAGGGAGTGGAGGAGACCCAGTACTTC. Its protein product is CASSRPAKGVEETQYF.

This chain connects TRBV6-5 to TRBJ2-3; no definite D call. V lost 4 bases, J lost 2 bases, and 16 bases lay in between. CDR1 MNHEY and CDR2 SVGAGI come from the germline V gene. The CDR3 covers 16 residues. The CDR3 loop reads CASSSPGQSATDTQYF. The CDR3 coding sequence is TGTGCCAGCAGTTCACCGGGCCAATCGGCCACAGATACGCAGTATTTT.

This rearrangement joins TRBV7-2 to TRBJ2-7, with TRBD1 identical over 8 bases. The V gene end was trimmed by 4 bases and the J gene end by 7 bases; junction bases not matched to a gene: 12. Looked up from germline, CDR1 is SGHTA and CDR2 is FQGNSA. The CDR3 loop spans 15 amino acids. Here the CDR3 reads CASSSRTGWLGEQYF. In DNA, the CDR3 is TGTGCCAGCAGCTCTCGGACAGGGTGGCTAGGGGAGCAGTACTTC.

The rearrangement uses TRBV21-1 and TRBJ1-5; the table's D call of TRBD1 was not tested on the DNA. TRBV21-1 is recorded as a pseudogene. CDR3 length: 18 amino acids. This CDR3 reads CASSKGGTGNCNNQPQHF. In nucleotides, the CDR3 is TGTGCCAGCAGCAAAGGGGGGACAGGGAATTGTAACAATCAGCCCCAGCATTTT.

The V gene is TRBV7-8, the J gene TRBJ1-2; D not resolved. CDR3 length equals 16 residues. V was shortened by 1 base and J by 3 bases, with 15 bases between the two germline ends. From germline, CDR1 is SGHVS and CDR2 FQNEAQ. The DNA of the CDR3 is TGTGCCAGCAGCTTAGAGTTCGCAGGAGCTTACTATGGCTACACCTTC. It is translated as CASSLEFAGAYYGYTF.

The chain combines TRBV11-3 with TRBJ1-1; D is undetermined. The length of the CDR3 is 13 residues. With 4 bases removed from V and 0 bases from J, the gap between germline ends came to 6 bases. Germline V gene data show CDR1 as SGHNT and CDR2 as YENEEA. The chain's CDR3 is CASSSSMNTEAFF. The CDR3 nucleotides are TGTGCCAGCAGCTCCAGCATGAACACTGAAGCTTTCTTT.

The V call is TRBV5-3, the J call TRBJ1-1, with no clear D. TRBV5-3 is classed as an ORF, of uncertain function. This CDR3 region has 19 residues. Deletions cut 2 bases from V and 1 base from J, with 24 bases between. CDR3: CARSLVPFGRALWNTEAFF. CDR3 DNA sequence: TGTGCCAGAAGCTTAGTACCCTTTGGACGGGCTCTTTGGAACACTGAAGCTTTCTTT.

This sequence joins TRBV6-5 and TRBJ2-7; D gene unclear. V gave up 6 bases and J gave up 6 bases, with 18 bases separating them. The CDR3 is 14 amino acids. Germline-derived CDR1 and CDR2 are MNHEY and SVGAGI. In nucleotides, the CDR3 is TGTGCCAGCAGAACCCGCCTAGATGTAGGCGAGCAGTACTTC. Translated, it gives CASRTRLDVGEQYF.

V gene TRBV11-3 combines with J gene TRBJ1-1; 7 bases are shared with TRBD1. The CDR3 contains 15 residues. Germline CDR1 SGHNT, CDR2 YENEEA. With 0 bases clipped from V and 3 bases from J, the junction kept 4 bases outside the gene matches. The chain's CDR3 is CASSLEQGLDTEAFF. The CDR3 nucleotides read TGTGCCAGCAGCTTAGAACAGGGGTTGGACACTGAAGCTTTCTTT.

The CDR3 protein is CASSSTGRRIGKLFF. In DNA form, the CDR3 reads TGTGCCAGCAGCTCAACAGGGCGGCGTATTGGAAAACTGTTTTTT. J is TRBJ1-4 and V is TRBV7-9; D possibly corresponds to TRBD1 (6 bases). This CDR3 has 15 residues. CDR1 is SEHNR and CDR2 is FQNEAQ in the germline V gene (reference sequence). Trimming stripped 4 bases from V and 10 bases from J, with 19 bases between.

The gene calls are TRBV12-5 and TRBJ2-5, with TRBD2 matching over 10 bases. V lost 7 bases to trimming and J lost 5 bases; unmatched junction nucleotides: 16. The length of the CDR3 is 17 residues. The germline V gene encodes CDR1 LGHNT and CDR2 FRNRAP. The CDR3 region has the DNA TGTGCTAGTGCCCTTGGGGGAGCGGGAGGGTTAAGGGAGACCCAGTACTTC. Translation gives CASALGGAGGLRETQYF.

The rearrangement uses TRBV28 and TRBJ1-3; possible D gene TRBD1, 5 bases. The CDR3 has 17 residues. Germline V gene data show CDR1 as MDHEN and CDR2 as SYDVKM. V was pared by 2 bases and J by 4 bases, with 18 bases between. CDR3 region: CASSLGSGFGSGNTIYF. The CDR3 DNA is TGTGCCAGCAGTTTAGGTTCAGGGTTTGGTTCCGGAAACACCATATATTTT.

The gene calls are TRBV19 and TRBJ2-7, with 8 positions matching TRBD1. CDR3 length equals 15 residues. Germline-derived CDR1 and CDR2 are LNHDA and SQIVND (reference sequence). V lost 4 bases to trimming and J lost 0 bases; unmatched junction nucleotides: 5. In DNA, the CDR3 is TGTGCCAGTAGTAAGGACAGGGTGGGCTCCTACGAGCAGTACTTC. Protein: CASSKDRVGSYEQYF.

This chain links TRBV7-2 with TRBJ1-2; tentative D call: TRBD1 (5 bases). V was trimmed by 0 bases and J by 4 bases, leaving 9 bases between them. In germline, CDR1 is SGHTA, CDR2 FQGNSA. The CDR3 consists of 14 residues. CDR3 region: CASSLASGGYGYTF. Here the CDR3 DNA reads TGTGCCAGCAGCTTAGCTAGTGGGGGCTATGGCTACACCTTC. Supplemented by reference TRBV7-2 and TRBJ1-2, the full variable domain reads GAGVSQSPSNKVTEKGKDVELRCDPISGHTALYWYRQSLGQGLEFLIYFQGNSAPDKSGLPSDRFSAERTGGSVSTLTIQRTQQEDSAVYLCASSLASGGYGYTFGSGTRLTVV.

The chain joins TRBV9 to TRBJ2-2, with 14 bases matching TRBD2. The CDR3 is 18 amino acids. The germline V gene encodes CDR1 SGDLS and CDR2 YYNGEE. J lost 2 bases, V lost 4 bases, and 7 bases had no gene match. In DNA, the CDR3 is TGTGCCAGCAGCTCAAGGGGACTAGCGGGAGTTAACACCGGGGAGCTGTTTTTT. Translated: CASSSRGLAGVNTGELFF.

V gene TRBV7-8 combines with J gene TRBJ1-2, with 10 bases lining up with TRBD1. J lost 6 bases, V lost 4 bases, and 8 bases had no gene match. Germline V gives CDR1 SGHVS, CDR2 FQNEAQ. This CDR3 comprises 15 residues. The CDR3 loop reads CASSSRTGGPHGYTF. The DNA for the CDR3 is TGTGCCAGCAGCTCACGGACAGGGGGGCCCCATGGCTACACCTTC.

The chain combines TRBV28 with TRBJ2-1, with 9 bases that match TRBD2. Germline V lookup: CDR1 MDHEN, CDR2 SYDVKM. With V trimmed by 0 bases and J by 3 bases, 9 bases remained unmatched. The CDR3 has 18 amino acids. The DNA for the CDR3 is TGTGCCAGCAGTTTATGGCTAGCGGGGACTGAGGGCTACAATGAGCAGTTCTTC. This sequence encodes CASSLWLAGTEGYNEQFF. The variable domain in full, with the rest retrieved from reference TRBV28 and TRBJ2-1, is DVKVTQSSRYLVKRTGEKVFLECVQDMDHENMFWYRQDPGLGLRLIYFSYDVKMKEKGDIPEGYSVSREKKERFSLILESASTNQTSMYLCASSLWLAGTEGYNEQFFGPGTRLTVL.

The genes are TRBV28 and TRBJ1-2; D call uncertain. Trimming took 7 bases from V and 2 from J, leaving 14 bases between them. Per germline, CDR1 MDHEN and CDR2 SYDVKM. The CDR3 is 14 residues long. The CDR3 nucleotides read TGTGCCAGCAAAACAAGGACCGAAAACTATGGCTACACCTTC. It codes for CASKTRTENYGYTF.

V usage is TRBV7-2 and J usage is TRBJ1-5, with 11 bases identical to TRBD1. This CDR3 spans 16 amino acids. Germline V gene sequence: CDR1 SGHTA, CDR2 FQGNSA. With V trimmed by 5 bases and J by 7 bases, 10 bases remained unmatched. For the CDR3, the DNA is TGTGCCAGCAGCCAACAGGACAGGGGGCTTGAACAGCCCCAGCATTTT. Translated, it gives CASSQQDRGLEQPQHF.

The V gene is TRBV5-1, the J gene TRBJ1-4, with unresolved D. This CDR3 comprises 16 residues. Germline-derived CDR1 and CDR2 are SGHRS and YFSETQ. V was shortened by 2 bases and J by 3 bases, with 14 bases between the two germline ends. In DNA form, the CDR3 reads TGCGCCAGCAGCTTTTCAGTTGGGAACTCTAATGAAAAACTGTTTTTT. It is translated as CASSFSVGNSNEKLFF.

The chain employs TRBV7-8 and TRBJ1-2; possibly TRBD1 for D (6 bases). V was shortened by 5 bases and J by 1 base, with 17 bases between the two germline ends. Germline CDR1 reads SGHVS; CDR2 reads FQNEAQ. The CDR3 is 16 amino acids. In DNA, the CDR3 is TGTGCCAGCAGCCAGTATAGGACAGCTCGTAACTATGGCTACACCTTC. Encoded protein: CASSQYRTARNYGYTF.